This TCR beta chain is drawn from a study of immune evolution from preneoplasia to lung adenocarcinoma. Here immunoSEQ multiplex PCR was the method, and the copy in TCRdb shows in-frame clones only, minus some. The repertoire holds thousands of clones, with approximately 83% as singletons. What was sequenced was FFPE adjacent normal lung tissue. The clonotype originates from a person between 65 and 80 years old with lung adenocarcinoma.

The CDR3 sequence: CASSLDTGGGEQYF. In DNA form, the CDR3 reads TGTGCCAGCAGCTTAGACACGGGTGGGGGCGAGCAGTACTTC. The chain joins TRBV5-4 to TRBJ2-7; D is possibly TRBD1 or TRBD2 (5 bases each). Looked up from germline, CDR1 is SGHNT and CDR2 is YYREEE (reference sequence). Trimming pared 2 bases from V and 6 bases from J, leaving 15 bases between. The CDR3 is 14 amino acids. Full variable domain (missing parts from reference TRBV5-4 and TRBJ2-7): ETGVTQSPTHLIKTRGQQVTLRCSSQSGHNTVSWYQQALGQGPQFIFQYYREEENGRGNFPPRFSGLQFPNYSSELNVNALELDDSALYLCASSLDTGGGEQYFGPGTRLTVT.